The next 26 T cell receptor beta chains were all read from a single sample in a study of cytomegalovirus exposure and HLA in healthy donors. The PCR made use of 60 Vbeta and 13 Jbeta primers. The table came from immunoSEQ multiplex PCR; TCRdb's copy has only in-frame clones and leaves some out. The repertoire holds around 150,000 clones, with approximately 80% as singletons. The specimen was PBMCs. Source of these receptors: a man aged 35-49 years in good health and CMV-seronegative.

The chain carries TRBV25-1 and TRBJ1-5; 8 bases are a match to TRBD1. The CDR3 consists of 17 residues. CDR1 and CDR2 (germline): MGHDK, SYGVNS. J gave up 3 bases and V 10 bases, and 17 bases lay outside the gene matches. In DNA form, the CDR3 reads TGTGCCACCCGATCCTTTGCCGGACAGGGCCCCAATCAGCCCCAGCATTTT. Its translation is CATRSFAGQGPNQPQHF.

The rearrangement uses TRBV11-1 and TRBJ1-1, with TRBD1 matching 7 bases. CDR3 length: 15 residues. The germline V gene has CDR1 SGHAT and CDR2 FQDESV (reference sequence). J lost 0 bases, V lost 4 bases, and 5 bases had no gene match. CDR3 bases: TGTGCCAGCAGCTGGGACAGATCTTTGAACACTGAAGCTTTCTTT. Translation gives CASSWDRSLNTEAFF.

The J gene is TRBJ1-5, the V gene TRBV7-9; no firm D call. Germline-derived CDR1 and CDR2 are SEHNR and FQNEAQ (reference sequence). This CDR3 has 13 residues. Deletions cut 10 bases from V and 3 bases from J, with 13 bases between. CDR3 protein: CAIGGSLNQPQHF. The CDR3 DNA is TGTGCCATCGGCGGGTCGCTCAATCAGCCCCAGCATTTT.

The chain recombines TRBV11-2 with TRBJ2-5, with D hard to call. CDR1 is SGHAT, CDR2 FQNNGV, per germline. The ends were cut back, 5 bases at V and 6 bases at J, with 19 bases in the middle. CDR3 length: 15 amino acids. Here the CDR3 DNA reads TGTGCCAGCAGCGATAGGTCGGGTATAATGAAGACCCAGTACTTC. Its protein product is CASSDRSGIMKTQYF.

This sequence joins TRBV7-2 and TRBJ2-7; D perhaps matches TRBD2 (5 bases). Germline CDR1 is SGHTA and CDR2 is FQGNSA. This CDR3 region has 16 residues. The germline V and J ends were trimmed by 1 base and 2 bases, with 15 bases remaining between them. CDR3 DNA: TGTGCCAGCAGCTTAGAAGGGCAGCGGCTCACCTACGAGCAGTACTTC. Translation: CASSLEGQRLTYEQYF. Supplemented by reference TRBV7-2 and TRBJ2-7, the full variable domain reads GAGVSQSPSNKVTEKGKDVELRCDPISGHTALYWYRQSLGQGLEFLIYFQGNSAPDKSGLPSDRFSAERTGGSVSTLTIQRTQQEDSAVYLCASSLEGQRLTYEQYFGPGTRLTVT.

Comment on this clone: The junction departs from the called germline gene at one end, perhaps through a read error. This sequence joins TRBV7-7 and TRBJ2-5; 8 nucleotides match TRBD1. There are 15 residues in the CDR3. CDR1 SSHAT and CDR2 FNYEAQ come from the germline V gene (reference sequence). Here the CDR3 reads CASSSGQGRQETQYF. In DNA, the CDR3 is TGTGCTAGCAGCTCCGGACAGGGACGGCAAGAGACCCAGTACTTC.

The chain uses TRBV11-3 and TRBJ1-4; TRBD1 might be the D (5 bases). Deletions cut 3 bases from V and 3 bases from J, with 8 bases between. The CDR3 loop spans 14 amino acids. Germline V CDR1 and CDR2: SGHNT, YENEEA. The CDR3 DNA follows: TGTGCCAGCAGCTTGGCAGGGTCTAATGAAAAACTGTTTTTT. Translating gives CASSLAGSNEKLFF.

This chain uses TRBV28 with TRBJ1-3, with D maybe TRBD1 (5 bases). With 8 bases removed from V and 4 bases from J, the gap between germline ends came to 12 bases. The germline V gene encodes CDR1 MDHEN and CDR2 SYDVKM. This CDR3 comprises 13 residues. CDR3 coding DNA: TGTGCCAGCGGGCCAGGGTTGGGAAACACCATATATTTT. Translating gives CASGPGLGNTIYF. The variable domain in full, completed from reference TRBV28 and TRBJ1-3, reads DVKVTQSSRYLVKRTGEKVFLECVQDMDHENMFWYRQDPGLGLRLIYFSYDVKMKEKGDIPEGYSVSREKKERFSLILESASTNQTSMYLCASGPGLGNTIYFGEGSWLTVV.

This rearrangement joins TRBV6-1 to TRBJ2-5; 8 positions match TRBD1. This CDR3 is 13 amino acids long. V dropped 7 bases and J dropped 2; count of bases not matched to a gene: 3. Germline CDR1 reads MNHNS; CDR2 reads SASEGT. The CDR3 loop reads CASKYRGQETQYF. The CDR3 DNA reads TGTGCCAGCAAATACAGGGGGCAAGAGACCCAGTACTTC.

The chain recombines TRBV5-1 with TRBJ2-7, with D perhaps TRBD1 (5 bases). Germline loops: CDR1 SGHRS, CDR2 YFSETQ. Trimming cost V 4 bases and J 4 bases, with 15 bases left between them. The CDR3 consists of 14 residues. CDR3 loop: CASSPGNQGYEQYF. In DNA form, the CDR3 reads TGCGCCAGCAGCCCAGGAAACCAGGGTTACGAGCAGTACTTC.

The chain combines TRBV7-9 with TRBJ1-3, with 9 positions matching TRBD1. Looked up from germline, CDR1 is SEHNR and CDR2 is FQNEAQ (reference sequence). Trimming removed 5 bases from V and 4 bases from J; junction bases left unmatched: 6. The CDR3 spans 15 residues. DNA for the CDR3: TGTGCCAGCAGCACTACAGGGGGCGACGGAAACACCATATATTTT. This codes for CASSTTGGDGNTIYF.

A few counts support this clone. The CDR3 DNA is TGTGCCAGCAGCCCGAGGGGGGGCCCAGCTTTCTTT. It translates to CASSPRGGPAFF. The gene calls are TRBV5-5 and TRBJ1-1; possible D gene TRBD1, 6 bases. CDR1 SGHKS and CDR2 YYEKEE come from the germline V gene (reference sequence). This CDR3 spans 12 amino acids. With 4 bases removed from V and 10 bases from J, the gap between germline ends came to 14 bases.

The chain links TRBV14 to TRBJ1-3; the D is unclear. Trimming left V 4 bases short and J 3 bases short, with 4 bases between. The CDR3 runs 12 residues. Per germline, CDR1 SGHDN and CDR2 FVKESK. CDR3 region: CASSLNGNTIYF. CDR3 nucleotide sequence: TGTGCCAGCAGCCTAAATGGAAACACCATATATTTT.

The rearrangement uses TRBV6-1 and TRBJ1-1, with no clear D. The CDR3 has 15 amino acids. V was pared by 6 bases and J by 2 bases, with 16 bases between. The V gene's germline CDR1 is MNHNS and CDR2 SASEGT. The CDR3 DNA follows: TGTGCCAGCAGGACGATTCCGGGAGCCAACACTGAAGCTTTCTTT. Its translation is CASRTIPGANTEAFF.

This rearrangement joins TRBV7-9 to TRBJ2-1; 10 bases line up with TRBD1. The CDR3 totals 15 residues. Germline lookup yields CDR1 SEHNR and CDR2 FQNEAQ (reference sequence). The V gene end was trimmed by 5 bases and the J gene end by 8 bases; junction bases not matched to a gene: 9. CDR3 bases: TGTGCCAGCAGCCCCCGTGGGACAGGGGCGGATGAGCAGTTCTTC. Residues: CASSPRGTGADEQFF.

V usage is TRBV6-6 and J usage is TRBJ1-5; D gene uncertain. Germline CDR1 is MNHNY and CDR2 is SVGAGI (reference sequence). The CDR3 is 16 amino acids. Deletions cut 0 bases from V and 1 base from J, with 10 bases between. This chain's CDR3 is CASSYSGGRSNQPQHF. Written as DNA, the CDR3 is TGTGCCAGCAGTTACTCGGGAGGGAGGAGCAATCAGCCCCAGCATTTT.

The V gene is TRBV7-2, the J gene TRBJ2-5, with D perhaps matching TRBD1 (6 bases). V was clipped by 8 bases and J by 3 bases, with 13 bases between them. The CDR3 extends over 13 amino acids. Germline V gene sequence: CDR1 SGHTA, CDR2 FQGNSA. CDR3 bases: TGTGCCAGCGGGACACCCTCAAAAGAGACCCAGTACTTC. Translating gives CASGTPSKETQYF.

The V and J genes are TRBV6-1 and TRBJ2-2; TRBD1 agrees at 7 bases. Per germline, CDR1 MNHNS and CDR2 SASEGT. V lost 9 bases to trimming and J lost 2 bases; unmatched junction nucleotides: 6. The CDR3 loop spans 14 amino acids. CDR3 residues: CASQTGFNTGELFF. The CDR3 DNA reads TGTGCCAGTCAGACAGGGTTCAACACCGGGGAGCTGTTTTTT.

This chain links TRBV7-9 with TRBJ1-3; D is unclear. Germline-derived CDR1 and CDR2 are SEHNR and FQNEAQ (reference sequence). The CDR3 contains 13 residues. V lost 5 bases to trimming and J lost 0 bases, with 5 bases between them. The CDR3 DNA reads as TGTGCCAGCAGCCCTTACTCTGGAAACACCATATATTTT. Translating it yields CASSPYSGNTIYF.

The chain links TRBV7-3 to TRBJ1-1, with D possibly matching TRBD1 (5 bases). Germline CDR1 SGHTA, CDR2 FQGTGA. This CDR3 is built from 14 residues. Trimming took off 5 bases at V and 1 base at J, with 11 bases between the two ends. CDR3 residues: CASSPLGGNTEAFF. In DNA form, the CDR3 reads TGTGCCAGCAGCCCACTCGGGGGGAACACTGAAGCTTTCTTT.

The chain employs TRBV7-9 and TRBJ2-5; D remains ambiguous. Trimming left V 6 bases short and J 5 bases short, with 7 bases between. Germline V gene data show CDR1 as SEHNR and CDR2 as FQNEAQ (reference sequence). The CDR3 runs 11 residues. This CDR3 is CASRFEETQYF. The CDR3 region has the DNA TGTGCCAGCAGGTTCGAGGAGACCCAGTACTTC.

This clone was observed once. The chain carries TRBV28 and TRBJ2-3, with D perhaps matching TRBD2 (6 bases). Germline CDR1 is MDHEN and CDR2 is SYDVKM. V lost 4 bases to trimming and J lost 2 bases, with 22 bases between them. The CDR3 runs 18 residues. The CDR3 loop is CASSYPVGLAPFTDTQYF. CDR3 DNA: TGTGCCAGCAGTTACCCGGTGGGGCTAGCGCCCTTCACAGATACGCAGTATTTT.

V usage is TRBV5-1 and J usage is TRBJ1-1, with D perhaps TRBD1 (5 bases). CDR1 is SGHRS, CDR2 YFSETQ, per germline. This CDR3 region has 16 residues. Deletions cut 0 bases from V and 1 base from J, with 13 bases between. The CDR3 reads CASSLGEGLRNTEAFF. CDR3 bases: TGCGCCAGCAGCTTGGGGGAGGGGCTAAGGAACACTGAAGCTTTCTTT.

The J gene is TRBJ2-7, the V gene TRBV5-1; 11 bases fit TRBD2. The J segment lost 3 bases and the V segment lost 0 bases, leaving 2 bases of the junction unmatched. Germline V lookup: CDR1 SGHRS, CDR2 YFSETQ. The CDR3 totals 15 residues. CDR3 bases: TGCGCCAGCAGCTTGGGTACTAGCGGGGGCTACGAGCAGTACTTC. Translating gives CASSLGTSGGYEQYF. The complete variable domain, with remaining parts taken from reference TRBV5-1 and TRBJ2-7, reads KAGVTQTPRYLIKTRGQQVTLSCSPISGHRSVSWYQQTPGQGLQFLFEYFSETQRNKGNFPGRFSGRQFSNSRSEMNVSTLELGDSALYLCASSLGTSGGYEQYFGPGTRLTVT.

This sequence joins TRBV4-2 and TRBJ1-2; D unclear. The V and J ends lost 4 bases and 8 bases respectively, with 20 bases between them. Germline CDR1 LGHNA, CDR2 YNFKEQ. The CDR3 has 15 amino acids. The CDR3: CASSPRRETEDGYTF. As DNA, the CDR3 is TGTGCCAGCAGCCCCCGGAGGGAGACCGAGGACGGCTACACCTTC.

The chain carries TRBV28 and TRBJ2-7, with D perhaps TRBD1 (8 bases). The V and J ends lost 8 bases and 7 bases respectively, with 21 bases between them. The CDR3 spans 14 residues. Per the germline V gene, CDR1 is MDHEN and CDR2 is SYDVKM. This CDR3 is CASSYTVQGGEQYF. In DNA, the CDR3 is TGTGCCAGCTCTTACACCGTACAGGGGGGGGAGCAGTACTTC.